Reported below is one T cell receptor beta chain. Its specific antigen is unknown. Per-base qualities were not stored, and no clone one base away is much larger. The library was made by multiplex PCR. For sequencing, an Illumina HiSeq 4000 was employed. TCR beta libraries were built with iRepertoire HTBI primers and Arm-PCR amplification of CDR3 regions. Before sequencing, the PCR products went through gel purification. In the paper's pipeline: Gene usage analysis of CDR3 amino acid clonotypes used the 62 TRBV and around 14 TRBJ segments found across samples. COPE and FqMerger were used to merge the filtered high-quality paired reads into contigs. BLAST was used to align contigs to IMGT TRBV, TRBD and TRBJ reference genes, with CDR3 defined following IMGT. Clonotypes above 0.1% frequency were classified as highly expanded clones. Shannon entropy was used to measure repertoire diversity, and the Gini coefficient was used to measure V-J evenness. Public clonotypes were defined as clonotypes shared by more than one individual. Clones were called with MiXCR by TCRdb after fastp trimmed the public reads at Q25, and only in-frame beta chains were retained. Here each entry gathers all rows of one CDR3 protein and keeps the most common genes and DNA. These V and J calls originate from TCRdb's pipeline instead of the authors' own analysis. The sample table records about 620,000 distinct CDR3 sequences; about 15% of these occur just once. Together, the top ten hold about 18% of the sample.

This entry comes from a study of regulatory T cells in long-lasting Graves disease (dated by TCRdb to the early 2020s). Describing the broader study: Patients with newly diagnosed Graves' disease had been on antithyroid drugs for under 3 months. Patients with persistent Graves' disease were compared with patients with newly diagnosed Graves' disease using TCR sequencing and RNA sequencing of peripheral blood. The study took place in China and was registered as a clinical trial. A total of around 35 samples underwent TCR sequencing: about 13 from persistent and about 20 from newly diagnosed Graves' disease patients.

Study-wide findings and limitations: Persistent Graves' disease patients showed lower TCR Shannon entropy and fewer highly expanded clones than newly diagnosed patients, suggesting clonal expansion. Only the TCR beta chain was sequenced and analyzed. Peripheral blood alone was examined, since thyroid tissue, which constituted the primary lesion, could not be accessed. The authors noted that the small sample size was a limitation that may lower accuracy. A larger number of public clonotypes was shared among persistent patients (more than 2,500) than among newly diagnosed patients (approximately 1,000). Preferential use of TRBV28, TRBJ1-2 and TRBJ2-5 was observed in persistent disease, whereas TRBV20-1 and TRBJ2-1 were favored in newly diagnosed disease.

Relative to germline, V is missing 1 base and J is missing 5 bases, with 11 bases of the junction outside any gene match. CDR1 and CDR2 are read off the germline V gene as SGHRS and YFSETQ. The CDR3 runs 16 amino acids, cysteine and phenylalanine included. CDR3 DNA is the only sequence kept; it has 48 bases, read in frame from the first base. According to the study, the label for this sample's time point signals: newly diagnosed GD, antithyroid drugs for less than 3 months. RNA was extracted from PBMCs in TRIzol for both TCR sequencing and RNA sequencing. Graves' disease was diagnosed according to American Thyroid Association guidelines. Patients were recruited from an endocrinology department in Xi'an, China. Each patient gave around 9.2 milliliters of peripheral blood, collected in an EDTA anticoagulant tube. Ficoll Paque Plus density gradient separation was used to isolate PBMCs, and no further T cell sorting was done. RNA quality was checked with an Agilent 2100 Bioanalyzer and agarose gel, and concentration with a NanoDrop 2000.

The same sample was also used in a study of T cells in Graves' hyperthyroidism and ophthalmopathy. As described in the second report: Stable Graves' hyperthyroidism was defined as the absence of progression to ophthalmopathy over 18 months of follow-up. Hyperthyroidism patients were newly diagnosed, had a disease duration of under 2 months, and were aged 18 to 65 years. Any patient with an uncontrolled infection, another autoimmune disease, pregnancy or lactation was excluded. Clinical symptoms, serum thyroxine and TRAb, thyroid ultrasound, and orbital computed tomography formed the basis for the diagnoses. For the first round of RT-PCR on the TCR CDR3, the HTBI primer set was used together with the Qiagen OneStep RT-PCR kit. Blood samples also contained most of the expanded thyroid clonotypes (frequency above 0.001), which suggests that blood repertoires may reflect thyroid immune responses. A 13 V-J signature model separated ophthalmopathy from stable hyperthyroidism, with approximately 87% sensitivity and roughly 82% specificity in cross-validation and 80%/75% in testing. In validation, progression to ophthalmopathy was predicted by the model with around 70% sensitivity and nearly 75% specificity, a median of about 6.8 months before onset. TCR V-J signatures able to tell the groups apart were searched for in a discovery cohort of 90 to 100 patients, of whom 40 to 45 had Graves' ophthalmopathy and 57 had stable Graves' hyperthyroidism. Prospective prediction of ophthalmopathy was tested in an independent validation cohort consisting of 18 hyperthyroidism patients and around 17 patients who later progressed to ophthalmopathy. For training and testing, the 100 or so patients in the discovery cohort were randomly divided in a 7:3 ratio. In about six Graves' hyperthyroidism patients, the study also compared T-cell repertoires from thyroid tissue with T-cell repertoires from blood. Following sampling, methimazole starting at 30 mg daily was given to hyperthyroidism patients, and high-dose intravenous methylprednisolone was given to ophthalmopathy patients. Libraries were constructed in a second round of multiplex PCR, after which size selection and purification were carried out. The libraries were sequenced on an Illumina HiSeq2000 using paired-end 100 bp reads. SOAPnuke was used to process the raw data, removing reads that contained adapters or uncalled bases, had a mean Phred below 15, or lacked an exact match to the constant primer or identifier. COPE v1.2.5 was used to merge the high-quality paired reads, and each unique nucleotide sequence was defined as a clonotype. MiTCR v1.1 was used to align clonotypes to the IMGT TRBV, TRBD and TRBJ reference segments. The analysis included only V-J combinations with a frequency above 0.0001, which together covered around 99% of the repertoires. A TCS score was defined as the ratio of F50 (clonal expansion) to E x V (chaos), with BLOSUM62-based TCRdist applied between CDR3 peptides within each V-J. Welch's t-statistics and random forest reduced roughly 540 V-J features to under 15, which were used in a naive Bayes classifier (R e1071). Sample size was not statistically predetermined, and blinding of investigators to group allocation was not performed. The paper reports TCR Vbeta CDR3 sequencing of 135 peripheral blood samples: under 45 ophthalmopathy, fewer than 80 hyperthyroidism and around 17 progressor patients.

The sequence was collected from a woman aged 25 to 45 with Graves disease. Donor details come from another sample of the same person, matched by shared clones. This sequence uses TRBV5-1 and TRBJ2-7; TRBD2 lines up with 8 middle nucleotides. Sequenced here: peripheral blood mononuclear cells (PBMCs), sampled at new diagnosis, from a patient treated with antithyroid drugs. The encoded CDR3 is CASSLFFAGGLDEQYF. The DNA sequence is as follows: TGCGCCAGCAGCTTGTTTTTCGCGGGAGGTCTAGACGAGCAGTACTTC.